This T cell receptor beta chain derives from a study of STAT5B mutations in CD4+ large granular lymphocyte leukemia. Here immunoSEQ multiplex PCR was the method, and the copy in TCRdb shows in-frame clones only, minus some. The data contain 32,000 or so clones, 79% of them seen just once; the ten biggest clones take up about 6%. The CDR3 consists of 14 residues. Trimming cost V 3 bases and J 4 bases; bases outside gene matches: 4. Germline V CDR1 and CDR2: SQVTM, ANQGSEA. The V and J genes are TRBV29-1 and TRBJ2-1; TRBD1 matches 9 bases. The sequence was collected from a human donor in good health. Material for sequencing was CD4+ T cells from blood buffy coats. The CDR3 DNA follows: TGCAGCGTTGATGTGGGACAGGGTTACAATGAGCAGTTCTTC. Translation gives CSVDVGQGYNEQFF.